This TCR beta chain comes out of a study of T cell repertoires in cytomegalovirus infection (dated by TCRdb to between 2018 and 2021). With respect to the entire study: Alongside well-studied HLA-B-restricted epitopes, the peptide stimulations were aimed at recently identified HLA-C-restricted CMV epitopes, whose presentation resists viral immunomodulation. The HLA type of each donor mattered for the analysis, because public TCR beta signatures pointed to carriage of CMV infection along with the matching HLA type.

Here is what the overall study found, with its caveats: In both this cohort and an independent roughly 400-donor cohort, the cumulative frequency of public TCR beta family members distinguished carriers of CMV infection plus the relevant HLA type. In the ex vivo response, HLA-C-restricted CMV-specific TCR beta clonotypes were dominant, and in two of eight donors the single most frequent clonotype came from this HLA-C-restricted group.

From cysteine to phenylalanine, the CDR3 is 17 amino acids long. Only the CDR3 DNA stays, 51 bases, in frame from base 1. Trimmed from V: 7 bases; trimmed from J: 2 bases; junction bases lacking a gene match: 9. As encoded in the germline V gene, CDR1 is MNHGY while CDR2 is SAAAGT. This clonotype was seen only a few times. The clone's antigen remains unknown. Qualities for individual bases were not recorded, and no much larger clone is one base off. The sequencing machine was an Illumina HiSeq 1500. TCRdb redid the processing of the public reads, applying fastp at Q25 and MiXCR, and retained in-frame beta chains. Each entry is one CDR3 protein sequence, shown with its most common DNA and genes. Here the sample has around 900,000 distinct CDR3 sequences; approximately 31% occur a single time. The leading ten clones occupy 10% to 15% of the sample. In the paper's terms, the treatment or condition label means: in vitro stimulation with specific CMV peptide epitopes to enrich CMV-specific T cells.

The rearrangement combines TRBV6-8 with TRBJ2-6; 9 nucleotides in the junction match TRBD2. Source: cultured CD8+ T cells from PBMCs, taken from culture after CMV antigen stimulation. This TCR derives from a human donor in good health (CMV status not recorded). Some clones in this sample may be carry-over from other donors' samples. The CDR3 region: CASTLYVAGAGANVLTF. The nucleotide sequence is given as TGTGCCAGCACCCTCTACGTAGCGGGGGCTGGGGCCAACGTCCTGACTTTC.